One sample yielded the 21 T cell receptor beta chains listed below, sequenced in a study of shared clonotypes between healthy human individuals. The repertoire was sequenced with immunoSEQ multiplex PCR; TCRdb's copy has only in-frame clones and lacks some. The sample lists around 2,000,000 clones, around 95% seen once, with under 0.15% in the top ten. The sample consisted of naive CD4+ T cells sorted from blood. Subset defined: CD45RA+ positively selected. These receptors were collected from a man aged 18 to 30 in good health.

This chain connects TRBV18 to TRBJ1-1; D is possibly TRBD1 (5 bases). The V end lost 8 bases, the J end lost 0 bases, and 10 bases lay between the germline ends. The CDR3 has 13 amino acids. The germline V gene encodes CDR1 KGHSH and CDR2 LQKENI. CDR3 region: CASQDSMNTEAFF. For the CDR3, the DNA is TGTGCCAGCCAAGACAGCATGAACACTGAAGCTTTCTTT.

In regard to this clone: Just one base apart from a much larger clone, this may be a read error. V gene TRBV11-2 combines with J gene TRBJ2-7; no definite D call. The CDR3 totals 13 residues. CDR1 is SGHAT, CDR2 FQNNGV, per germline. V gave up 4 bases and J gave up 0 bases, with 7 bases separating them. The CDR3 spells CASSSGSSYEQYF. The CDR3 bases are TGTGCCAGCAGCTCGGGCAGCTCCTACGAGCAGTACTTC.

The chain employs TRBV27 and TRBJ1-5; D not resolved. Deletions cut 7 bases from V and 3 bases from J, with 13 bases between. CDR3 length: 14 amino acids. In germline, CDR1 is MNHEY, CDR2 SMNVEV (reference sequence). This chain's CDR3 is CASKGGLNNQPQHF. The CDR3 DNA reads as TGTGCCAGCAAGGGAGGGTTGAACAATCAGCCCCAGCATTTT.

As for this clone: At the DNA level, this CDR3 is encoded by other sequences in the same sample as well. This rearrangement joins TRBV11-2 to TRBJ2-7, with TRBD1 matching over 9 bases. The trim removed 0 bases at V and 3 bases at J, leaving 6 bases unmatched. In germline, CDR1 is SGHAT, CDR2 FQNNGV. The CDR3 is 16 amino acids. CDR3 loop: CASSLDLGTGSYEQYF. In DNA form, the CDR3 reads TGTGCCAGCAGCTTAGATCTGGGGACAGGGAGCTACGAGCAGTACTTC.

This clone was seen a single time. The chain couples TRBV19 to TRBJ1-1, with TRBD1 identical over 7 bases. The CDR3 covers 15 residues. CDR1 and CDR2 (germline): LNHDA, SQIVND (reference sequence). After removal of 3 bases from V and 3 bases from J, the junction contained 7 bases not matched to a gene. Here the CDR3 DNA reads TGTGCCAGTAGTATTACAGGGGTTGGATACACTGAAGCTTTCTTT. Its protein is CASSITGVGYTEAFF. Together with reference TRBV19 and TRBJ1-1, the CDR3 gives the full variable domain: DGGITQSPKYLFRKEGQNVTLSCEQNLNHDAMYWYRQDPGQGLRLIYYSQIVNDFQKGDIAEGYSVSREKKESFPLTVTSAQKNPTAFYLCASSITGVGYTEAFFGQGTRLTVV.

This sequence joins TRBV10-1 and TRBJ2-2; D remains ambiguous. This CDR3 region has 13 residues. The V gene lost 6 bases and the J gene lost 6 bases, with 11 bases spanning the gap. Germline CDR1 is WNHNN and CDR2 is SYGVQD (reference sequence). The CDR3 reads CASRAGPAGELFF. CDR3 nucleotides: TGCGCCAGCAGAGCTGGACCCGCCGGGGAGCTGTTTTTT.

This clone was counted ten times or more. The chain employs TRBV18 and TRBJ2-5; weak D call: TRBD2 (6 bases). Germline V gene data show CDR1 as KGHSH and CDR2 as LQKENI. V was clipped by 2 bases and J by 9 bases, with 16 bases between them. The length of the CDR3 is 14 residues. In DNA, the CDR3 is TGTGCCAGCTCACCAGAGAGCGCCTCGGGGGCCCAGTACTTC. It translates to CASSPESASGAQYF.

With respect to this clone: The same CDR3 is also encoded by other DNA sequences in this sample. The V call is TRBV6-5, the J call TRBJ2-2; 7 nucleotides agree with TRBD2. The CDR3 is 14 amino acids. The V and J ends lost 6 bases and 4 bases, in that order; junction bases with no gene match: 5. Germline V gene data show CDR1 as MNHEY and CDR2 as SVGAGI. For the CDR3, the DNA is TGTGCCAGCAGGATAGGGAGGGGCACCGGGGAGCTGTTTTTT. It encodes CASRIGRGTGELFF.

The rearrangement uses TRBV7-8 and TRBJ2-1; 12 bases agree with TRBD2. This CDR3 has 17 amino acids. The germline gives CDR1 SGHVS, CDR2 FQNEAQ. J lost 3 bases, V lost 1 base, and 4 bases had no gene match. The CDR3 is CASSLELAGGNYNEQFF. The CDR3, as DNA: TGTGCCAGCAGCTTAGAACTAGCGGGGGGAAACTACAATGAGCAGTTCTTC.

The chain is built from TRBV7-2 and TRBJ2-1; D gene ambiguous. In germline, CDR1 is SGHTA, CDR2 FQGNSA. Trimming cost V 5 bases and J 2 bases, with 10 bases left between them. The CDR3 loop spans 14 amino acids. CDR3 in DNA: TGTGCCAGCAGCCAGTTTGTTGCCTACAATGAGCAGTTCTTC. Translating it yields CASSQFVAYNEQFF. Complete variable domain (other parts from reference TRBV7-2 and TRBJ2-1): GAGVSQSPSNKVTEKGKDVELRCDPISGHTALYWYRQSLGQGLEFLIYFQGNSAPDKSGLPSDRFSAERTGGSVSTLTIQRTQQEDSAVYLCASSQFVAYNEQFFGPGTRLTVL.

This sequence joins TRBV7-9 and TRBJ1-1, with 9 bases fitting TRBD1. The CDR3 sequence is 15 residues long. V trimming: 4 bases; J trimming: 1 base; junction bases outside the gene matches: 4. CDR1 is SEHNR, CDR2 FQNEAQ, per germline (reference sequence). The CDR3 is CASSWGQGGNTEAFF. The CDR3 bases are TGTGCCAGCAGCTGGGGACAGGGCGGGAACACTGAAGCTTTCTTT.

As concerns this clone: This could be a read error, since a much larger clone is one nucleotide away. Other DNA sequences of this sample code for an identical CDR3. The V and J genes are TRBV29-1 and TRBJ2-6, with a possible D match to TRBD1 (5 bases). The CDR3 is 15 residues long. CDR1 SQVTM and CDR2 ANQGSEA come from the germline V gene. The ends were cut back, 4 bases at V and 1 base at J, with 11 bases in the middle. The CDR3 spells CSVATGFSGANVLTF. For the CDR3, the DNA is TGCAGCGTTGCTACAGGCTTTTCTGGGGCCAACGTCCTGACTTTC.

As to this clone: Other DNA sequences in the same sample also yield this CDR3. The CDR3 coding sequence is TGCGCCAGCAGCGGGGGGACTGTCTCAACAGATACGCAGTATTTT. Amino acids: CASSGGTVSTDTQYF. The genes are TRBV5-1 and TRBJ2-3; possible D gene TRBD2, 6 bases. Germline assignment: CDR1 SGHRS and CDR2 YFSETQ. The ends were cut back, 4 bases at V and 3 bases at J, with 15 bases in the middle. The CDR3 is 15 amino acids.

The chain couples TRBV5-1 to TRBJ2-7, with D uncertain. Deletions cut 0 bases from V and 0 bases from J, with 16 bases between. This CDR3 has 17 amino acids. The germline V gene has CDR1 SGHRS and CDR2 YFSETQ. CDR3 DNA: TGCGCCAGCAGCTTGGCCCCCCGCGACTTAGCCTCCTACGAGCAGTACTTC. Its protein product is CASSLAPRDLASYEQYF.

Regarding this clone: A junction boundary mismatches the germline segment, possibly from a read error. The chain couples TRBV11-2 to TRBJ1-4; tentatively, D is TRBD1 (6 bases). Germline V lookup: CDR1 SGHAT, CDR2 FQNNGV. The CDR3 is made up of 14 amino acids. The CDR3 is CASSLDRKNEKLFF. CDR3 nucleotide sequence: TGTGCCAGCAGCCTAGACAGGAAAAATGAAAAACTGTTTTTT.

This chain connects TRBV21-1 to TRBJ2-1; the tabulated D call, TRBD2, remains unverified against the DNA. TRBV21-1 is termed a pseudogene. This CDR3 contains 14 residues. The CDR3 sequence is CASISGEDYNEQFF. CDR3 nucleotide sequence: TGTGCCAGCATCTCGGGGGAAGACTACAATGAGCAGTTCTTC.

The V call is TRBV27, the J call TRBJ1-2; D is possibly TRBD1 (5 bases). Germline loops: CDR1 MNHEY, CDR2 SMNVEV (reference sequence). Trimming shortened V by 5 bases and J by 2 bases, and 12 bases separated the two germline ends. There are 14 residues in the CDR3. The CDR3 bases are TGTGCCAGCAGTAACCGGGACGCCAACTATGGCTACACCTTC. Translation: CASSNRDANYGYTF.

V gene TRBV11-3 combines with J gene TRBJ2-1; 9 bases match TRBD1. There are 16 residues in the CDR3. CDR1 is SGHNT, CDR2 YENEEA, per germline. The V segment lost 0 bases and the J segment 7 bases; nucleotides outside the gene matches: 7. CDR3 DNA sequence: TGTGCCAGCAGCTTAGATCAGGGGACAGGGACAAATGAGCAGTTCTTC. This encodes CASSLDQGTGTNEQFF.

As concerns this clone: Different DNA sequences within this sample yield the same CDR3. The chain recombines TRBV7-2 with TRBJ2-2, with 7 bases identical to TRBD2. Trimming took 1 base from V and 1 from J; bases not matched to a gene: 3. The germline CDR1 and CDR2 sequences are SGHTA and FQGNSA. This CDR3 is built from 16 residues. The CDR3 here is CASSLGLAVNTGELFF. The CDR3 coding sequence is TGTGCCAGCAGCTTAGGGCTAGCGGTGAACACCGGGGAGCTGTTTTTT.

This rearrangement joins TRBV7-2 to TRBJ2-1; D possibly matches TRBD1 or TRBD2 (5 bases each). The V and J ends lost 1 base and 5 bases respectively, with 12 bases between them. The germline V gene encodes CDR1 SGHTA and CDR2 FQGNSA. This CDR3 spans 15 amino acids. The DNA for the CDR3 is TGTGCCAGCAGCTTAGTCGGGACCGGGAACAATGAGCAGTTCTTC. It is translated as CASSLVGTGNNEQFF.

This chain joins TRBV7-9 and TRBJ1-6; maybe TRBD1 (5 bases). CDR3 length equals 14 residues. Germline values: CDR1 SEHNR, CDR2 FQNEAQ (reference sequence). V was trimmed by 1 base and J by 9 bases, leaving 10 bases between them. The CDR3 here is CASSLDRGGSPLHF. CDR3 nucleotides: TGTGCCAGCAGCTTAGACCGTGGGGGTTCACCCCTCCACTTT.